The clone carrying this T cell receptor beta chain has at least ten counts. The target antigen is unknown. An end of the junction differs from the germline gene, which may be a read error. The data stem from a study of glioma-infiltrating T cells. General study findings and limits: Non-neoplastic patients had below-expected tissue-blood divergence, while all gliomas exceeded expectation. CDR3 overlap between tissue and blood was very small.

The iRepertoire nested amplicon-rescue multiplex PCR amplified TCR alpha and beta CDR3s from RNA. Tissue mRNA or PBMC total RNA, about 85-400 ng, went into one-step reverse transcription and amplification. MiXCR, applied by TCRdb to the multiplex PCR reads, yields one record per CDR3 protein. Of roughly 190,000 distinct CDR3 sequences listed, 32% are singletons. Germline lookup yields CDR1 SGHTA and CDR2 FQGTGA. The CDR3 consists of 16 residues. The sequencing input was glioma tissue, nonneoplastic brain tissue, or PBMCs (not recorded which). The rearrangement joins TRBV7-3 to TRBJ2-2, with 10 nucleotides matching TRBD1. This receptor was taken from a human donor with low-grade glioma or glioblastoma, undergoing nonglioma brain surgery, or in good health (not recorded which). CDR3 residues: CASSLTGTGVTGELFF. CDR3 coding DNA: TGTGCCAGCAGCCTAACCGGGACAGGGGTCACCGGGGAGCTGTTTTTT. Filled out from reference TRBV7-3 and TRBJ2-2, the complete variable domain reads GAGVSQTPSNKVTEKGKYVELRCDPISGHTALYWYRQSLGQGPEFLIYFQGTGAADDSGLPNDRFFAVRPEGSVSTLKIQRTERGDSAVYLCASSLTGTGVTGELFFGEGSRLTVL.